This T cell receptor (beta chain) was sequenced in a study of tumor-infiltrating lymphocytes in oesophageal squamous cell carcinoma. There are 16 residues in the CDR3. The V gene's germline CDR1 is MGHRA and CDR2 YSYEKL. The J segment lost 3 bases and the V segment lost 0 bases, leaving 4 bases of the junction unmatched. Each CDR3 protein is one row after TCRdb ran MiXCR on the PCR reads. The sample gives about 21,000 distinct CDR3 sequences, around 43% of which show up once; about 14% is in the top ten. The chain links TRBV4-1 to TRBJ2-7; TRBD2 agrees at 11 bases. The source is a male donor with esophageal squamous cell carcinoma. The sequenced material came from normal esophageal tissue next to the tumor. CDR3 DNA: TGCGCCAGCAGCCAAGATACTAGCGGGAGTTACTACGAGCAGTACTTC. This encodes CASSQDTSGSYYEQYF.